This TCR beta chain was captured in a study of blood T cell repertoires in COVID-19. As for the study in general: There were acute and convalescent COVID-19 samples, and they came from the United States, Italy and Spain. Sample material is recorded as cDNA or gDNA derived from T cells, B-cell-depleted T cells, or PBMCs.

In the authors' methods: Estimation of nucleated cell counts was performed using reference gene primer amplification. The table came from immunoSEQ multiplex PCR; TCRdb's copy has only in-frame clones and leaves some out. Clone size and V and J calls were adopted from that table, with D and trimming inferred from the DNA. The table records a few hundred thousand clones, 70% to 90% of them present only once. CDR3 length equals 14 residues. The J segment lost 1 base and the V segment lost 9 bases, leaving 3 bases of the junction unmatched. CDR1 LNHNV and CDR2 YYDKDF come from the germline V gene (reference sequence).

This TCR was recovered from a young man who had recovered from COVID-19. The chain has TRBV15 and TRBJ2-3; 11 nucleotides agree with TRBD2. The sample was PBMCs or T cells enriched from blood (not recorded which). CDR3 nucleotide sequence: TGTGCCACAGCTAGCGGGGGGCGCACAGATACGCAGTATTTT. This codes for CATASGGRTDTQYF.